The clone carrying this T cell receptor beta chain was seen once. Its antigen is undetermined. The sample is drawn from a study of cytomegalovirus exposure and HLA in healthy donors. Broader study findings: The majority of CMV-associated TCR beta chains were reported as apparently HLA-restricted in a later analysis.

The PCR employed 60 Vbeta primers together with 13 Jbeta primers. Clones were read by immunoSEQ multiplex PCR, and TCRdb kept only the in-frame ones, dropping some. The data contain around 120,000 clones, around 70% of them seen just once; the ten biggest clones take up 2.6%. Sampled while nominally healthy, donors likely had unrecorded immune exposures. CDR1 and CDR2 (germline): SQVTM, ANQGSEA. V was pared by 3 bases and J by 2 bases, with 5 bases of the junction left unmatched. The CDR3 has 15 amino acids. The specimen sequenced was PBMCs. The receptor was derived from a woman in her sixties in good health and CMV-seropositive. The chain employs TRBV29-1 and TRBJ1-2, with TRBD1 matching over 11 bases. CDR3 in amino acids: CSVEGQGGRNYGYTF. The CDR3 nucleotides read TGCAGCGTTGAGGGACAGGGGGGTCGGAACTATGGCTACACCTTC. Drawing the rest from reference TRBV29-1 and TRBJ1-2, the complete variable domain is SAVISQKPSRDICQRGTSLTIQCQVDSQVTMMFWYRQQPGQSLTLIATANQGSEATYESGFVIDKFPISRPNLTFSTLTVSNMSPEDSSIYLCSVEGQGGRNYGYTFGSGTRLTVV.